The text below deals with one TCR beta chain. The CDR3 sequence is 13 residues long. The ends were cut back, 7 bases at V and 5 bases at J, with 15 bases in the middle. Germline V gene lookup returns CDR1 SGHNT and CDR2 YYREEE (reference sequence). This sample is drawn from a study of blood T cell repertoires in COVID-19. The wider study: Samples came from the United States, Italy and Spain, spanning acute and convalescent COVID-19.

Participants spanned ages about 18 to 95 years and resided in over 20 US areas. Per the study methods: By means of reference gene primer amplification, nucleated cell counts were estimated. Produced via immunoSEQ multiplex PCR; TCRdb's table is partial and in-frame only. The V and J calls and clone size were taken over from that table, and D and trimming were inferred from the DNA. The repertoire holds fewer than 450,000 clones, with around 90% as singletons. The receptor's source is a woman aged 35 to 49 with acute COVID-19. The rearrangement uses TRBV5-4 and TRBJ2-5; no firm D call. The sequencing input was PBMCs or T cells enriched from blood (not recorded which). This CDR3 reads CASAPGPMETQYF. CDR3 coding DNA: TGTGCCAGCGCTCCGGGTCCAATGGAGACCCAGTACTTC.